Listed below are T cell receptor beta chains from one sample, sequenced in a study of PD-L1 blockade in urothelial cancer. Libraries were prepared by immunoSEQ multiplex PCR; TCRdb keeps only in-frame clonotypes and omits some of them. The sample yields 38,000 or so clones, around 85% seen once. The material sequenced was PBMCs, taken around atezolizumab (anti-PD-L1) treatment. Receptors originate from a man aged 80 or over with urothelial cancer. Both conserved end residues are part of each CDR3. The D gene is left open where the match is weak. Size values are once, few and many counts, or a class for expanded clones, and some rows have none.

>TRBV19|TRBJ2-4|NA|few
TGTGCCAGTAGTATATTCGGGGGAGGCCCCGGAAACATTCAGTACTTC
CASSIFGGGPGNIQYF
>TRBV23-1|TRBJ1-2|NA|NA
TGCGCCAGCAGTCAATCACACGGCAGGGGACGAGGCTACACCTTC
CASSQSHGRGRGYTF
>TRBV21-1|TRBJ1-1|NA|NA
TGTGCCAGCAGCCCAAGACCGGGACAGATGAACACTGAAGCTTTCTTT
CASSPRPGQMNTEAFF
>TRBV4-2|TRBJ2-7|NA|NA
TGTGCCAGCAGCCAAGAGCGAGCGGCGTTCTACGAGCAGTACTTC
CASSQERAAFYEQYF
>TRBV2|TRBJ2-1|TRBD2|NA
TGTGCCAGCAGTGATATTTCTTGGACTAGCGGTTTTAATGAGCAGTTCTTC
CASSDISWTSGFNEQFF
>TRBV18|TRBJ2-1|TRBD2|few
TGTGCCAGCTCGTCAGCGGGAACCTCCTACAATGAGCAGTTCTTC
CASSSAGTSYNEQFF
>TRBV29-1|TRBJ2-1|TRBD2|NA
TGCAGCGTTGTTCTAGCGGGCCGCTACAATGAGCAGTTCTTC
CSVVLAGRYNEQFF
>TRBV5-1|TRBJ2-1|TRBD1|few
TGCGCCAGCAGCTCTCGGGACAGCTGGCAGAATGAGCAGTTCTTC
CASSSRDSWQNEQFF
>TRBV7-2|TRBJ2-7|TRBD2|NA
TGTGCCAGCAGCTTGGGACTAGCGGGAGTGTACGAGCAGTACTTC
CASSLGLAGVYEQYF
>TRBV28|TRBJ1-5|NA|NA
TGTGCCAGCAGTCTTGGGGGGGCATACCCTTCTATAAGGGTCCAGCATTTT
CASSLGGAYPSIRVQHF
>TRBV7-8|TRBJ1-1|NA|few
TGTGCCAGCAGCTTAGAGCCAGGGGACACTGAAGCTTTCTTT
CASSLEPGDTEAFF
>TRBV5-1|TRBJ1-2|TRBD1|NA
TGCGCCAGCAGCTTGGCCACAGGGGTCGGCTACACCTTC
CASSLATGVGYTF
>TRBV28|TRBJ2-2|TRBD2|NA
TGTGCCAGCGAGGATAGCGGGAGGAACACCGGGGAGCTGTTTTTT
CASEDSGRNTGELFF
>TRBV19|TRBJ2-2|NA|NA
TGTGCCAGTAGGACCGGGTCCGGGGAGCTGTTTTTT
CASRTGSGELFF
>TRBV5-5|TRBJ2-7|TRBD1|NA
TGTGCCAGCAGCCCCGAAACCCGGACAGGGCGAGAGCAGTACTTC
CASSPETRTGREQYF
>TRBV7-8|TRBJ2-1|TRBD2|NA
TGTGCCAGCAGCTTAGGGATAGCGGGAGGGCACGACGATGAGCAGTTCTTC
CASSLGIAGGHDDEQFF
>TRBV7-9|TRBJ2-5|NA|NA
TGTGCCAGCAGCCGGAGAGATCCCCCCCCGGAGTCCCAGTACTTC
CASSRRDPPPESQYF
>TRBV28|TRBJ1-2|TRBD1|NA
TGTGCCAGCAGTCCCCGACAGGGTGGTAACTATGGCTACACCTTC
CASSPRQGGNYGYTF
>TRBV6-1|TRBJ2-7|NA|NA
TGTGCCACTTTAATCTCGCCGGGACTGAGTCTCGAGCAGTACTTC
CATLISPGLSLEQYF
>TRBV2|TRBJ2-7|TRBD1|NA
TGTGCCAGCAGTGATCCCGGGACAGGGGACCACGAGCAGTACTTC
CASSDPGTGDHEQYF
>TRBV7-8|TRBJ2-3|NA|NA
TGTGCCAGCAGCTTAGTTGCGGGGTTCACAGATACGCAGTATTTT
CASSLVAGFTDTQYF
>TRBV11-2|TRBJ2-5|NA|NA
TGTGCCAGCAGCTTAGGTCGACTAGGAGAGACCCAGTACTTC
CASSLGRLGETQYF
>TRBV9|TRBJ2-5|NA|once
TGTGCCAGCAGCGTAGGGGCAGGGGTTTTGGAGACCCAGTACTTC
CASSVGAGVLETQYF
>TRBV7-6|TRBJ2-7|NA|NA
TGTGCCAGCAGCTCCTTCTACGAGCAGTACTTC
CASSSFYEQYF
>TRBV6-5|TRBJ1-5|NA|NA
TGTGCCAGCAGGGGGCGAAGGGACAATCAGCCCCAGCATTTT
CASRGRRDNQPQHF
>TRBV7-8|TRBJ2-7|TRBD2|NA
TGTGCCAGCAGCTTAGTTATCCGGGCTAGCGGGAGGGCCTCCCACGAGCAGTACTTC
CASSLVIRASGRASHEQYF
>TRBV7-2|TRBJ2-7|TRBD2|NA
TGTGCCAGCAGCTTAGTCGGGGGGGAGTACGAGCAGTACTTC
CASSLVGGEYEQYF
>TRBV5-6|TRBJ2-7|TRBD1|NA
TGTGCCAGCAGCCCCCCGACAGGGATCTACGAGCAGTACTTC
CASSPPTGIYEQYF
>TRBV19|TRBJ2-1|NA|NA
TGTGCCAGTAGTATCCCCGCTACCAGGTCCTACAATGAGCAGTTCTTC
CASSIPATRSYNEQFF
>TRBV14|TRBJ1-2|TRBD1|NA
TGTGCCAGCAGCCAAGAAAGGCAGGGGGCGAGTGGCTATGGCTACACCTTC
CASSQERQGASGYGYTF
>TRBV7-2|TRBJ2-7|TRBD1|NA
TGTGCCAGCAGCGAACGGACAGGGGCGCAGTCCGAGCAGTACTTC
CASSERTGAQSEQYF
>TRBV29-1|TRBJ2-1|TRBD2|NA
TGCAGCGTGGGGACTAGCAGGGGGGATGAGCAGTTCTTC
CSVGTSRGDEQFF
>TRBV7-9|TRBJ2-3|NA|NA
TGTGCCAGCAGCTTAGCGAAGGCGGGACCTAGAACAGATACGCAGTATTTT
CASSLAKAGPRTDTQYF
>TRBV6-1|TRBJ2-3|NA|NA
TGTGCCAGCGGGTTGGTGGGCAGCACAGATACGCAGTATTTT
CASGLVGSTDTQYF
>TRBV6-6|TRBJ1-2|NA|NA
TGTGCCAGCAGCGGGAAGGGATATGGCTACACCTTC
CASSGKGYGYTF
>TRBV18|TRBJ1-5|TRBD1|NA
TGTGCCAGCTCACCACTCCCGGGACAGCATAGCAATCAGCCCCAGCATTTT
CASSPLPGQHSNQPQHF
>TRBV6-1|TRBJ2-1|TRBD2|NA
TGTGCCAGCAGGCGGACTAGCGGCTACAATGAGCAGTTCTTC
CASRRTSGYNEQFF
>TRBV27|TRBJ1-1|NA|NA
TGTGCCAGCAGTTCTGCCTACAGGATCCCACCTGAAGCTTTCTTT
CASSSAYRIPPEAFF
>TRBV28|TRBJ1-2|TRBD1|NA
TGTGCCAGCAGTTGGGGACAGGGGGTCTATGGCTACACCTTC
CASSWGQGVYGYTF
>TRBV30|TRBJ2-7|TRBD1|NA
TGTGCCTGGAGTGTACAGGGGGACGGGGAGCAGTACTTC
CAWSVQGDGEQYF
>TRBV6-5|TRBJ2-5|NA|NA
TGTGCCAGCAGCCCCCCGGGAAGATCCCAAGAGACCCAGTACTTC
CASSPPGRSQETQYF
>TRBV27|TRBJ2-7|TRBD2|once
TGTGCCAGCAGTTATGGGACTAGCGGGATCCCCCGGGGAATGGGCGAGCAGTACTTC
CASSYGTSGIPRGMGEQYF
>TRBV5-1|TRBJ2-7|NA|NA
TGCGCCAGCAGCCGGGATCGAGCGATCTACGAGCAGTACTTC
CASSRDRAIYEQYF
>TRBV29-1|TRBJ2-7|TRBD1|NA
TGCAGCGCCGGGAGCGGGACAGGGGGCTACGAGCAGTACTTC
CSAGSGTGGYEQYF
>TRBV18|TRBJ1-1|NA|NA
TGTGCCAGCTCACCACGGGTACAGCCGATGAACACTGAAGCTTTCTTT
CASSPRVQPMNTEAFF
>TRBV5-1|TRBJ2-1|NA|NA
TGCGCCAGCGGCTTCAGCGGTTCCTACAATGAGCAGTTCTTC
CASGFSGSYNEQFF
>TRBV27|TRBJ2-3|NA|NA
TGTGCCAGCAGAAGACAGTCCACAGATACGCAGTATTTT
CASRRQSTDTQYF
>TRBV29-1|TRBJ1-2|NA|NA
TGCAGCGTTGGACAGTCCCTTGGCTACACCTTC
CSVGQSLGYTF
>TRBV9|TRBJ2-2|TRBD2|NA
TGTGCCAGCAGCGTCCGTGCGGGGGCGAACACCGGGGAGCTGTTTTTT
CASSVRAGANTGELFF
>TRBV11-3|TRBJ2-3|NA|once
TGTGCCAGCAGCTTAGGCGGTGGGTTCACAGATACGCAGTATTTT
CASSLGGGFTDTQYF
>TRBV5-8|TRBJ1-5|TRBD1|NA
TGTGCCAGCAGCCGCCGACAGGGAAGGGGGAATCAGCCCCAGCATTTT
CASSRRQGRGNQPQHF
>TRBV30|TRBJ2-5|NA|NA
TGTGCCTGGAGCCTATCCGGGCGATATGACAGGCCGTCAAGGAAGACCCAGTACTTC
CAWSLSGRYDRPSRKTQYF